The present T cell receptor beta chain was sequenced within a study of cytomegalovirus exposure and HLA in healthy donors. Study information: The roughly 100 million unique TCR beta sequences, from about 179 million T cells, were found by an earlier analysis. General observations from the study: Researchers reported in a later analysis that a missense DCLRE1C variant was tied to TCR beta V- and J-gene trimming. Analysis performed later showed TCR beta chains linked to HLA being more clonally expanded than equally common others.

Donors had nominal health at sampling but likely had unrecorded immune exposures. Notes on this clone: Its antigen is not identified.

The PCR ran on 60 Vbeta and 13 Jbeta primers. Sequencing was performed with immunoSEQ multiplex PCR; in TCRdb, only in-frame clones are kept and a portion is missing. The repertoire consists of about 140,000 clones, with 70% to 80% occurring once and the leading ten covering 2.1%. The CDR3 runs to 14 residues. The V end was cut by 5 bases, the J end by 8 bases, with 15 bases between. Germline V CDR1 and CDR2: SGHTA, FQGNSA. This TCR derives from a woman between 55 and 75 years old in good health and CMV-seropositive. Sequences were obtained from PBMCs. The V and J genes are TRBV7-2 and TRBJ1-4, with TRBD1 as a possible D gene (6 bases). The CDR3 DNA reads as TGTGCCAGCAGCCCACACAGGGCCGGGGAAAAACTGTTTTTT. Translation: CASSPHRAGEKLFF.